The clone carrying this T cell receptor (beta chain) has ten or more counts. These data are taken from a study of T-cell reconstitution after alpha-beta-depleted transplantation in children. The library targeted TCRbeta and was prepared with unique molecular identifiers. TCRdb analysed the PCR reads with MiXCR anew, one entry per CDR3 protein. The data contain hundreds of thousands of distinct CDR3 sequences, around 16% of them singletons. This CDR3 region has 13 residues. Per the germline V gene, CDR1 is DFQATT and CDR2 is SNEGSKA (reference sequence). The junction had 4 bases not matched to a gene; V was cut back by 6 bases and J by 3 bases.

V is TRBV20-1 and J is TRBJ2-4, with 8 nucleotides matching TRBD1. The receptor was isolated from a human donor who donated a stem cell graft to a child with acute myeloid leukemia. Source: PBMCs from the stem cell graft donor, taken from the stem cell graft. CDR3: CSATQGGKNIQYF. The CDR3 nucleotides read TGCAGTGCAACACAGGGGGGCAAAAACATTCAGTACTTC.